This T cell receptor beta chain was obtained from a study of cytomegalovirus exposure and HLA in healthy donors. The CDR3 is 15 residues long. Trimming at V came to 2 bases and at J to 14 bases, leaving 17 bases not matched to a gene. Per the germline V gene, CDR1 is GTSNPN and CDR2 is SVGIG (reference sequence). PCR was performed using 60 Vbeta and 13 Jbeta primers. Measured with immunoSEQ multiplex PCR; TCRdb has only the in-frame clones, and not every one. Of fewer than 200,000 clones in the sample, approximately 82% were seen once. The TCR originated in a girl aged 2 to 9 in good health and CMV-seropositive. Specimen: PBMCs. The chain employs TRBV30 and TRBJ1-4; TRBD1 aligns across 7 bases. CDR3 nucleotide sequence: TGTGCCTGGAGTTCCCTCAACCAGGGGGACAAACGGCTGTTTTTT. It encodes CAWSSLNQGDKRLFF. Using reference TRBV30 and TRBJ1-4 for the parts outside the CDR3, the full variable domain is SQTIHQWPATLVQPVGSPLSLECTVEGTSNPNLYWYRQAAGRGLQLLFYSVGIGQISSEVPQNLSASRPQDRQFILSSKKLLLSDSGFYLCAWSSLNQGDKRLFFGSGTQLSVL.